The TCR beta chain described here comes from a study of T cell changes during pregnancy in multiple sclerosis. The protocol was immunoSEQ multiplex PCR, while the TCRdb copy is restricted to in-frame clones and leaves out a portion. Of about 92,000 clones in the sample, 92% were seen once. The V gene's germline CDR1 is SGHVS and CDR2 FNYEAQ. The CDR3 totals 14 residues. The germline V and J ends were trimmed by 6 bases and 6 bases, with 14 bases remaining between them. The sequencing here drew on peripheral blood, taken in the first trimester of pregnancy. This chain joins TRBV7-6 and TRBJ1-4; no clear D. The TCR originated in a female donor with multiple sclerosis, enrolled in a pregnancy study. The CDR3 region has the DNA TGTGCCAGCAGTACCTCGTGGAGGGATGAAAAACTGTTTTTT. It translates to CASSTSWRDEKLFF.